A single T cell receptor (beta chain) is shown here with its context. Which antigen it targets is not known. Within one base of it there is no much larger clone, and no base qualities were kept. This sample stems from a study of neurological immune-mediated disorders (dated by TCRdb to between 2019 and 2020). Regarding the complete study: Peripheral blood TCR-beta repertoires from HTLV-I-associated myelopathy (HAM/TSP) patients, multiple sclerosis patients and healthy controls were compared by UMI-based sequencing. The approximately 110 TCR-beta libraries covered PBMC samples along with longitudinal samples, technical triplicates, and paired sorted CD4+ and CD8+ T-cell subsets. Each longitudinal HAM/TSP and healthy donor was sampled at 3 time-points spaced at roughly 3-40 month intervals. The cohort comprised approximately 67 subjects: about 14 HAM/TSP patients, approximately 34 multiple sclerosis patients and about 20 healthy controls. The full study reports these points: The highest TCR clonal expansion was observed in HAM/TSP patients, whereas the lowest was observed in MS patients, even when compared with healthy controls. Across subjects, expanded clones never shared an identical CDR3 amino acid sequence, which suggests that the TCR-beta repertoires in every group were private.

cDNA synthesis used template-switch 5'RACE with a primer carrying a 10-nucleotide random unique molecular identifier tagging each TCR transcript. Over 180 million TCR-beta sequences, covering 15-18 subjects, were produced in each sequencing run. The RNeasy kit was used for extraction of total RNA. The KAPA Real-time Library Amplification kit was used to amplify TCR-beta VDJ regions with primers targeting the TCR constant region and the 5'RACE anchor. A first PCR added sample indexes and Illumina adaptors, and a second PCR then raised library yield. The roughly 650 bp TCR product was size-selected on a 2% E-gel SizeSelection system after Ampure bead purification. Before pooling, library quality was assessed on a Bioanalyzer, concentration was determined with Qubit, and library quantification was performed with the Kapa Library Quantification kit. Paired-end 2 x 150 bp sequencing of the libraries was performed on an Illumina HiSeq 2500. To increase sequence diversity, roughly 24-30% phiX was spiked into each library pool. The authors' pipeline ran thus. The UMI-based MiGEC pipeline processed quality-filtered reads and removed over 80% of raw TCR sequences during error correction. IMGT germline references were used for alignment of VDJ genes, and clonotypes were defined by a unique CDR3 amino acid sequence together with V-J genes. Clonal expansion, Shannon diversity and CDR3 relatedness (CalcPairwiseDistances, ClusterSamples) were evaluated with VDJtools, and phylogenetic trees were built with CLCbio workbench. A clone was classed as expanded if it had 8 or more unique UMIs, a cutoff based on coefficient-of-variation modelling across technical triplicates. In-frame beta chains were kept once TCRdb had trimmed the public reads at Q25 with fastp and called clones with MiXCR. Identical CDR3 proteins give one entry, which carries the most common genes and DNA. For this entry, the V and J calls and clone size follow TCRdb and not the study's own pipeline. In all, the sample holds under 130,000 distinct CDR3 sequences, and less than 14% of those were seen once. The top ten constitute 2.5% to 4% of the sample.

Explained via the paper, the time point label denotes: longitudinal time-point 3. Unsorted PBMC libraries were generated from 2 million PBMCs stored in RNAlater at -80 °C until RNA extraction. Peripheral blood was subjected to Ficoll-Hypaque density gradient centrifugation to isolate PBMCs, which were then cryopreserved in liquid nitrogen. At the junction V is shortened by 5 bases and J by 7 bases; bases outside the gene matches: 6. From cysteine to phenylalanine, the CDR3 is 13 amino acids long. Solely the CDR3 DNA is kept, with 39 bases framed from the first base. Reading the germline V gene (reference sequence) gives CDR1 DFQATT and CDR2 SNEGSKA.

The sequence derives from a female donor with HTLV-1-associated myelopathy (HAM/TSP). The sample comprised PBMCs. The sequence links TRBV20-1 to TRBJ2-7, with 12 junctional bases fitting TRBD1. The nucleotide sequence is given as TGCAGTGCTGGCCGGGACAGGGGGCCTGAGCAGTACTTC. Translated, this gives CSAGRDRGPEQYF.